The 9 T cell receptor beta chains in this list originate from one sample, sequenced in a study of neurological immune-mediated disorders. MiXCR was run by TCRdb on the 5' RACE reads, yielding one entry per CDR3 protein. This table has about 48,000 distinct CDR3 sequences, roughly 2% appearing once. Sequencing was carried out using PBMCs. All receptors come from a woman aged 40 to 49 with multiple sclerosis.

CDR3: CASGPDYNTEAFF. In DNA, the CDR3 is TGTGCTAGTGGCCCGGACTATAACACTGAAGCTTTCTTT. The gene calls are TRBV12-5 and TRBJ1-1; no reliable D call. The V gene lost 6 bases and the J gene lost 2 bases, with 10 bases spanning the gap. This CDR3 comprises 13 residues. Per germline, CDR1 LGHNT and CDR2 FRNRAP.

This clonotype came up many times. The CDR3 is CSASGHLNTEAFF. The CDR3 bases are TGCAGTGCCTCAGGACACCTGAACACTGAAGCTTTCTTT. The gene calls are TRBV20-1 and TRBJ1-1; D possibly corresponds to TRBD1 (5 bases). The germline V gene encodes CDR1 DFQATT and CDR2 SNEGSKA (reference sequence). The CDR3 sequence is 13 residues long. Trimming left V 6 bases short and J 0 bases short, with 11 bases between.

This clonotype was recorded at least ten times. The rearrangement links TRBV18 to TRBJ2-1; maybe TRBD1 (5 bases). Per the germline V gene, CDR1 is KGHSH and CDR2 is LQKENI. V was clipped by 4 bases and J by 9 bases, with 13 bases between them. The CDR3 runs 13 residues. Here the CDR3 reads CASSLSGWSEQFF. For the CDR3, the DNA is TGTGCCAGCTCACTATCAGGGTGGAGTGAGCAGTTCTTC. Using reference TRBV18 and TRBJ2-1 for the parts outside the CDR3, the full variable domain is NAGVMQNPRHLVRRRGQEARLRCSPMKGHSHVYWYRQLPEEGLKFMVYLQKENIIDESGMPKERFSAEFPKEGPSILRIQQVVRGDSAAYFCASSLSGWSEQFFGPGTRLTVL.

Many counts were recorded for this clonotype. V is TRBV25-1 and J is TRBJ2-7, with D unresolved. The CDR3 totals 11 residues. The V gene's germline CDR1 is MGHDK and CDR2 SYGVNS. V was shortened by 2 bases and J by 3 bases, with 2 bases between the two germline ends. CDR3 region: CASSESYEQYF. The CDR3 DNA reads as TGTGCCAGCAGTGAAAGCTACGAGCAGTACTTC.

In this sample, this clonotype turned up many times. The chain links TRBV5-5 to TRBJ2-7; the D gene is possibly TRBD1 (6 bases). Germline lookup yields CDR1 SGHKS and CDR2 YYEKEE (reference sequence). The CDR3 covers 15 residues. V lost 4 bases and J lost 0, with 14 bases in between. The CDR3 sequence is CASSRGPDSSYEQYF. The CDR3 nucleotides are TGTGCCAGCAGCCGTGGGCCGGACAGCTCCTACGAGCAGTACTTC.

There are many counts of this clonotype. This rearrangement joins TRBV6-6 to TRBJ1-1; perhaps TRBD1 as D (6 bases). CDR1 and CDR2 from the germline V gene are MNHNY and SVGAGI (reference sequence). The CDR3 sequence is 12 residues long. Trimming cost V 2 bases and J 9 bases, with 10 bases left between them. The CDR3 sequence is CASSYKGQQAFF. Here the CDR3 DNA reads TGTGCCAGCAGTTACAAGGGACAACAAGCTTTCTTT.

In its sample, this clonotype was seen many times. The rearrangement uses TRBV20-1 and TRBJ2-3; 13 bases match TRBD2. Germline CDR1 DFQATT, CDR2 SNEGSKA (reference sequence). V was clipped by 0 bases and J by 2 bases; unmatched bases: 5. The CDR3 sequence is 17 residues long. The CDR3 DNA reads TGCAGTGCTAGAGATCGACTAGCGGGGGGAGCCACAGATACGCAGTATTTT. The encoded protein is CSARDRLAGGATDTQYF.

This clonotype was recorded many times. The chain is built from TRBV20-1 and TRBJ2-1, with TRBD2 matching over 8 bases. The CDR3 totals 13 residues. The germline gives CDR1 DFQATT, CDR2 SNEGSKA (reference sequence). Trimming at V came to 3 bases and at J to 15 bases, leaving 13 bases not matched to a gene. CDR3 sequence: CSASGVVRGGLFF. The CDR3 DNA reads as TGCAGTGCTAGTGGGGTTGTCCGGGGGGGCCTGTTCTTC.

Many counts were recorded for this clonotype. The chain uses TRBV4-1 and TRBJ2-5; D unresolved. The CDR3 runs to 14 residues. Germline CDR1 reads MGHRA; CDR2 reads YSYEKL. The V and J ends lost 4 bases and 1 base respectively, with 10 bases between them. CDR3 region: CASSRGRIQETQYF. The DNA for the CDR3 is TGCGCCAGCAGCCGTGGGCGAATCCAAGAGACCCAGTACTTC.